This T cell receptor beta chain was sequenced in a study of CD8+ T cells in alopecia areata. Turning to the study itself: Percent of scalp involved defined treated patients' severity scores. General study points: Resident alphabeta T cells of normal skin are also sequenced in scalp samples. Mice gave a clearer picture of TCR sharing than patients did, possibly for HLA-related reasons.

CDR1 is LGHNA and CDR2 is YNFKEQ in the germline V gene. The CDR3 spans 16 residues. Losses at the gene ends were 0 bases for V and 4 bases for J; bases not matched to a gene: 6. Extraction and reverse transcription of RNA yielded cDNA as the sequencing template. Using immunoSEQ multiplex PCR, the repertoire was profiled, and TCRdb retains in-frame clones only, with some absent. The sample records over 100,000 clones, approximately 53% being singletons. Sample treatment: oral pan-JAK inhibitor, 5-10 mg twice daily. Obtained from alopecia areata patients were lesional scalp punch biopsies along with peripheral blood. As regards this clone: Its specificity is unknown.

The source of this sequence is a human donor with alopecia areata. This chain connects TRBV4-2 to TRBJ2-7; 10 bases agree with TRBD2. Sequencing was performed on CD4+ T cells sorted from blood, taken at week 4, from a patient treated with tofacitinib. DNA for the CDR3: TGTGCCAGCAGCCAAGATTGGCTAGCGGGAGTTTACGAGCAGTACTTC. Residues: CASSQDWLAGVYEQYF.